Each of the 9 T cell receptor beta chains below was sequenced from the same sample in a study of monozygotic twins with inflammatory bowel disease. TCRdb reprocessed the 5' RACE reads; each CDR3 protein has one entry and no DNA is given. The listing records 150,000 to 200,000 distinct CDR3 sequences. Sequenced sample: blood. All receptors derive from a human donor with ulcerative colitis or Crohn's disease, or a healthy co-twin of an affected twin (not recorded which).

CDR3 residues: CASSSFNRHVGSFDEKLFF. V is TRBV7-8 and J is TRBJ1-4. Germline-derived CDR1 and CDR2 are SGHVS and FQNEAQ. The CDR3 spans 19 residues.

The chain has TRBV5-5 and TRBJ2-1. Germline V gene lookup returns CDR1 SGHKS and CDR2 YYEKEE (reference sequence). This CDR3 has 13 residues. CDR3 protein: CASSETTYNEQFF.

This chain uses TRBV2 with TRBJ1-6; the TCRdb D gene call, TRBD1, has no DNA to confirm it. Germline V gene data show CDR1 as SNHLY and CDR2 as FYNNEI. This CDR3 spans 14 amino acids. The CDR3 sequence: CASRTGGYNSPLHF.

The CDR3 sequence: CASSPRTSGGEQFF. The J gene is TRBJ2-1, the V gene TRBV5-1; TCRdb proposes TRBD2, but this gene call is untestable without DNA. Germline values: CDR1 SGHRS, CDR2 YFSETQ. The CDR3 covers 14 residues.

This chain connects TRBV5-6 to TRBJ2-6; TCRdb indicates TRBD1, and absent DNA this call remains unverified. Germline values: CDR1 SGHDT, CDR2 YYEEEE. CDR3 length: 17 residues. The CDR3 here is CASSHTTGYSGANVLTF. Full variable domain (rest looked up from reference TRBV5-6 and TRBJ2-6): DAGVTQSPTHLIKTRGQQVTLRCSPKSGHDTVSWYQQALGQGPQFIFQYYEEEERQRGNFPDRFSGHQFPNYSSELNVNALLLGDSALYLCASSHTTGYSGANVLTFGAGSRLTVL.

The chain is built from TRBV4-1 and TRBJ2-5; there is no DNA to check the TCRdb D call of TRBD2. Germline loops: CDR1 MGHRA, CDR2 YSYEKL. The CDR3 totals 15 residues. CDR3 amino acids: CASSYLGLAGETQYF.

CDR3 loop: CASSRERQGTDEQFF. This chain uses TRBV5-1 with TRBJ2-1; TCRdb lists TRBD1, though no DNA is available to test this call. The CDR3 is 15 amino acids. Germline V gives CDR1 SGHRS, CDR2 YFSETQ.

The genes are TRBV15 and TRBJ2-1; absent DNA, TCRdb's TRBD1 call cannot be checked. Germline CDR1 is LNHNV and CDR2 is YYDKDF (reference sequence). The CDR3 is 15 residues long. The CDR3 here is CATSSGQGQYNEQFF.

The chain carries TRBV12-3 or TRBV12-4 and TRBJ2-2; TCRdb picks TRBD2, but there is no DNA to check that call. The CDR3 totals 17 residues. The CDR3 sequence is CASSFPQAGMNTGELFF.